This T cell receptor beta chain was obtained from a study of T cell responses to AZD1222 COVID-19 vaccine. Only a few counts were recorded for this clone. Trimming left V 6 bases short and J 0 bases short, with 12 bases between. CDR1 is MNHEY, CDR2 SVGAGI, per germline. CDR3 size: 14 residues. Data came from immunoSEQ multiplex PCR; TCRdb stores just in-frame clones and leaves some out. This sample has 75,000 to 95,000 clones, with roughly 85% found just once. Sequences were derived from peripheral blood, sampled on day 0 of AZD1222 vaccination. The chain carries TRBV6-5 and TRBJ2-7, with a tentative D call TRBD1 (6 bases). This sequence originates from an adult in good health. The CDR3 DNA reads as TGTGCCAGCAGGCCGACAGGACGCTCCTACGAGCAGTACTTC. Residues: CASRPTGRSYEQYF.